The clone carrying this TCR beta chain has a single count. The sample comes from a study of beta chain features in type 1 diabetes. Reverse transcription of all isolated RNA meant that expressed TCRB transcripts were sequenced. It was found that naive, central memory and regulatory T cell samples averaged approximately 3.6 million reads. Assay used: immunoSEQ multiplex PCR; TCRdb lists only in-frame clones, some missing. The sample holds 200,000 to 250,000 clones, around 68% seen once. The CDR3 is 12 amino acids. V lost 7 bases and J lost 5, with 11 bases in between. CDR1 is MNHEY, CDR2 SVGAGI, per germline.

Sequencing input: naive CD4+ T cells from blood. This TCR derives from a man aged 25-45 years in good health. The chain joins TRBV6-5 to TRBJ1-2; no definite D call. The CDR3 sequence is CASTPTSYGYTF. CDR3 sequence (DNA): TGTGCCAGCACCCCAACGAGTTATGGCTACACCTTC.